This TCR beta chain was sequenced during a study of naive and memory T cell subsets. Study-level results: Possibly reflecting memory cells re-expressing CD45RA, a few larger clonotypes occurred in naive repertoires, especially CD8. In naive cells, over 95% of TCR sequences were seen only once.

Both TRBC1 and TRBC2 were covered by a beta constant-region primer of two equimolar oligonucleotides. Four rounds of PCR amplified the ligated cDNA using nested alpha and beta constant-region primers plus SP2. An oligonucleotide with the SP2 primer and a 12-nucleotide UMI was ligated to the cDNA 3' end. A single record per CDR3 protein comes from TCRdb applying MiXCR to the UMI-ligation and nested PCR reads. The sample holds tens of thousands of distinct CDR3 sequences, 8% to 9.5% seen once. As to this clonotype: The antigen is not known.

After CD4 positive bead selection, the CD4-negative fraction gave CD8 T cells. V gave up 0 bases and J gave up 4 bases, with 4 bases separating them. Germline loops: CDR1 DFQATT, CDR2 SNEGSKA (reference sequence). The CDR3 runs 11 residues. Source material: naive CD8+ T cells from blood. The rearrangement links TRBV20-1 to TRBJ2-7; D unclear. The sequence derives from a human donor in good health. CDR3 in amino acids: CSAREIYEQYF. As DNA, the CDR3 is TGCAGTGCTAGAGAGATATACGAGCAGTACTTC.